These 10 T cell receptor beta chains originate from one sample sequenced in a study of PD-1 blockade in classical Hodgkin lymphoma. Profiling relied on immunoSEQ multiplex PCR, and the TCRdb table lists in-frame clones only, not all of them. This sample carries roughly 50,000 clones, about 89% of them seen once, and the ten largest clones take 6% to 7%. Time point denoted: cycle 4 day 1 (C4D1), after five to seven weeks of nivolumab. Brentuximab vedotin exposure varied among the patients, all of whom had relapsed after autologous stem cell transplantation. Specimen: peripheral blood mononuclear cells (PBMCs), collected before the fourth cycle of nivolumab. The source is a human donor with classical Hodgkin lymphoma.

CDR3 loop: CASKAGNEQFF. CDR3 in DNA: TGTGCCAGCAAGGCAGGCAATGAGCAGTTCTTC. The chain is built from TRBV11-2 and TRBJ2-1; D is unresolved. V was clipped by 7 bases and J by 6 bases, with 7 bases between them. The length of the CDR3 is 11 residues. Germline lookup yields CDR1 SGHAT and CDR2 FQNNGV.

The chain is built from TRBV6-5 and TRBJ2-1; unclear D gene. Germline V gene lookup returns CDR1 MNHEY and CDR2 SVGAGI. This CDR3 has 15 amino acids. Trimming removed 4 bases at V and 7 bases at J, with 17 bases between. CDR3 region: CASSFAPQWDNEQFF. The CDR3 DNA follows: TGTGCCAGCAGTTTTGCCCCTCAATGGGATAATGAGCAGTTCTTC.

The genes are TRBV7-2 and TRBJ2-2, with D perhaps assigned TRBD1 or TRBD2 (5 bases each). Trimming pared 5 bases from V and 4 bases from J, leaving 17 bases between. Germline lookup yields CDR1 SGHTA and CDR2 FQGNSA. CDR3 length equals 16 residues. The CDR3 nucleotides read TGTGCCAGCAGCCCACACCCGGGACGGAGCACCGGGGAGCTGTTTTTT. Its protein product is CASSPHPGRSTGELFF.

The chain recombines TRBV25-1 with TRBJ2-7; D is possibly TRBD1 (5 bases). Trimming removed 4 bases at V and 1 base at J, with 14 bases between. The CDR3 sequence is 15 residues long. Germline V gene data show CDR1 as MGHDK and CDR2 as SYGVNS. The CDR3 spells CASSGFNRGSYEQYF. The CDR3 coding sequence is TGTGCCAGCAGTGGATTCAATAGGGGTTCCTACGAGCAGTACTTC.

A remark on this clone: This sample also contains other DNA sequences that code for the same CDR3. CDR3 residues: CASSLAGDTQYF. Written as DNA, the CDR3 is TGCGCCAGCAGCTTGGCTGGAGATACGCAGTATTTT. This rearrangement joins TRBV5-1 to TRBJ2-3; D is ambiguous. V was cut by 0 bases and J by 5 bases, with 4 bases left in between. This CDR3 region has 12 residues. Germline V gives CDR1 SGHRS, CDR2 YFSETQ.

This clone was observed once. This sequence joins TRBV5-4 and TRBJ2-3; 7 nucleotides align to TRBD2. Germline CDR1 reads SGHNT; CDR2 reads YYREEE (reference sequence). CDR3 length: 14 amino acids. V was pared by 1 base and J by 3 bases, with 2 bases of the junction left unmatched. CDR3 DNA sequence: TGTGCCAGCAGCTTGTGGGGGGGGACAGATACGCAGTATTTT. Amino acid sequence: CASSLWGGTDTQYF.

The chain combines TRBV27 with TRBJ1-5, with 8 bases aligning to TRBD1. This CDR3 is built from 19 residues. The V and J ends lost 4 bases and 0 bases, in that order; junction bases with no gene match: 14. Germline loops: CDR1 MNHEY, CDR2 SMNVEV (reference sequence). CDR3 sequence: CASSSRSGTGAYSNQPQHF. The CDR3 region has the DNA TGTGCCAGCAGTTCAAGAAGTGGGACAGGAGCGTATAGCAATCAGCCCCAGCATTTT.

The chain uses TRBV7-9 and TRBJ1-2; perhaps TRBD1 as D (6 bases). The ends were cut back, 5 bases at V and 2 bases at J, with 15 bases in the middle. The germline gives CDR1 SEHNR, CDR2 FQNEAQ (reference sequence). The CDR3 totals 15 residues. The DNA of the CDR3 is TGTGCCAGCAGCCTATTGTCAGGGGCAAACTATGGCTACACCTTC. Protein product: CASSLLSGANYGYTF.

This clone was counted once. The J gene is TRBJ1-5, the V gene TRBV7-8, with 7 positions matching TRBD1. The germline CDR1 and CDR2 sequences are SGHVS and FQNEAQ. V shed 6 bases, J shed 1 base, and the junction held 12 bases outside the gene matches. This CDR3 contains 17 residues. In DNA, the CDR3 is TGTGCCAGCAGTACCCGCCCCGGGACAGCCAGCAATCAGCCCCAGCATTTT. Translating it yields CASSTRPGTASNQPQHF.

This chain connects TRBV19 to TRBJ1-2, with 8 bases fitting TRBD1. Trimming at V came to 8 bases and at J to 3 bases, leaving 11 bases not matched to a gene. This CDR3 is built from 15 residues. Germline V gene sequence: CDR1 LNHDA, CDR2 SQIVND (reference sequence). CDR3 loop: CASGGDRLGDYGYTF. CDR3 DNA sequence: TGTGCCAGTGGCGGGGACAGGCTCGGCGACTATGGCTACACCTTC.